This T cell receptor (beta chain) was recorded in a study of blood T cell repertoires in COVID-19. Study at large: Sample material is recorded as cDNA or gDNA derived from T cells, B-cell-depleted T cells, or PBMCs.

Per the original methods: Amplification of reference gene primers provided the estimated nucleated cell counts. Here immunoSEQ multiplex PCR was the method, and the copy in TCRdb shows in-frame clones only, minus some. D and trimming were read from the DNA, whereas the V and J calls and clone size are those reported in that table. This table holds about 81,000 clones, over 70% found once. The CDR3 is 15 amino acids. The germline V gene encodes CDR1 DFQATT and CDR2 SNEGSKA (reference sequence). V shed 5 bases and J shed 4 bases, with 19 bases lying between them. Sequencing was done on a sample of peripheral blood. This sequence originates from a woman aged 45-65 years with acute or convalescent COVID-19. The rearrangement links TRBV20-1 to TRBJ2-3, with a possible D match to TRBD2 (6 bases). DNA of the CDR3: TGCAGTGCTCGTGGCCATGGTACGGGGGCAGATACGCAGTATTTT. Amino acid sequence: CSARGHGTGADTQYF.